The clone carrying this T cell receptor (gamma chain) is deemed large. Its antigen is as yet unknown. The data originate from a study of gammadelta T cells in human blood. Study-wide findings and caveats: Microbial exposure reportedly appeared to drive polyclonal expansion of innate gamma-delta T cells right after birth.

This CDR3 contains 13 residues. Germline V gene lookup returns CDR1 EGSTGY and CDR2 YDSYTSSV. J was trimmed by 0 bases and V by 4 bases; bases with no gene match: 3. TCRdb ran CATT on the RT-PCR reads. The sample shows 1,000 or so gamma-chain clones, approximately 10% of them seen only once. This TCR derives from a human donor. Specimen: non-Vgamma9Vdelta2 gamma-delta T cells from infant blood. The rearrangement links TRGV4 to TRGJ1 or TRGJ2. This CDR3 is CATWESNYYKKLF. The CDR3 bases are TGTGCCACCTGGGAATCGAATTATTATAAGAAACTCTTT.